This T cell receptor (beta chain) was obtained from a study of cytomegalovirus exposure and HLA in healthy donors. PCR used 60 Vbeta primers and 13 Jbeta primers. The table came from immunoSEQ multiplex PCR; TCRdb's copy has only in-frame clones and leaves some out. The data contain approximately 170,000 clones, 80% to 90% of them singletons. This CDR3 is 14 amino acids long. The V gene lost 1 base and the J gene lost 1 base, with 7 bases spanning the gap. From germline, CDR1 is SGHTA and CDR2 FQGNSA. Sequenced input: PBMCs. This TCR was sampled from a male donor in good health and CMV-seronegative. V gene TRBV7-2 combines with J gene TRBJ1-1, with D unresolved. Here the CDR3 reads CASSLGLQNTEAFF. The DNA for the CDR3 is TGTGCCAGCAGCTTAGGACTCCAGAACACTGAAGCTTTCTTT.